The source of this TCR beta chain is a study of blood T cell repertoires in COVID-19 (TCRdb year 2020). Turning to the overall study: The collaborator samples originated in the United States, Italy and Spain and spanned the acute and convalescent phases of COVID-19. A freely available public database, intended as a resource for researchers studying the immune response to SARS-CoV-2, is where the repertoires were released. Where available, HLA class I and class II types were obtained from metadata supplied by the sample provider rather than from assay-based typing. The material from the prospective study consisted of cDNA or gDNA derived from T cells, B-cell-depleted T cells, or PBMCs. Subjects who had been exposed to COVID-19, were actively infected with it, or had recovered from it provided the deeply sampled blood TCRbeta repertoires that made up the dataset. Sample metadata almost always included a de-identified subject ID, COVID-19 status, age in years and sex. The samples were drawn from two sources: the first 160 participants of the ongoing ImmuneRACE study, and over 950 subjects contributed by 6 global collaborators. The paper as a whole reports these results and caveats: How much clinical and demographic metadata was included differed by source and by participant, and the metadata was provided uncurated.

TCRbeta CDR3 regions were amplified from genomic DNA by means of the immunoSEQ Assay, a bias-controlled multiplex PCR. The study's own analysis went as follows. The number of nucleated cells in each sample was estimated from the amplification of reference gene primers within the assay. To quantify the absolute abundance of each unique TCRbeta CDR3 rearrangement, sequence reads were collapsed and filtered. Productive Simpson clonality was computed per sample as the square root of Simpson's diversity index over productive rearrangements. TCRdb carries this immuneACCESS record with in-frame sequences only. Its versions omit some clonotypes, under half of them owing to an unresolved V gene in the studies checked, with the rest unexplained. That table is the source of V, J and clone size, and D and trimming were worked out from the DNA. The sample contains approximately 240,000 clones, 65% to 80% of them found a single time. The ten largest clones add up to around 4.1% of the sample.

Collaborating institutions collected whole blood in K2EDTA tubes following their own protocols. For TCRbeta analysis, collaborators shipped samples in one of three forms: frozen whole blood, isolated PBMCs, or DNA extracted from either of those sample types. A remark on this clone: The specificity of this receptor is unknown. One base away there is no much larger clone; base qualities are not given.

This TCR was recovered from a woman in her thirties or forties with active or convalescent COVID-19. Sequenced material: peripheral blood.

The CDR3 reads as follows: CASELTSGTDTQYF. The base sequence is TGTGCCAGCGAATTGACTAGCGGCACAGATACGCAGTATTTT. The chain is made from TRBV3-1 (or the pseudogene TRBV3-2) and TRBJ2-3, and 8 bases in between align with TRBD2. Compared with germline, V lacks 8 bases and J lacks 1 base; bases without a gene match: 5. Including cysteine and phenylalanine, the CDR3 has 14 amino acids. Just CDR3 DNA is preserved here, 42 bases in frame from base 1. CDR1 and CDR2, looked up from the germline V gene (reference sequence), are LGHDT and YNNKEL.